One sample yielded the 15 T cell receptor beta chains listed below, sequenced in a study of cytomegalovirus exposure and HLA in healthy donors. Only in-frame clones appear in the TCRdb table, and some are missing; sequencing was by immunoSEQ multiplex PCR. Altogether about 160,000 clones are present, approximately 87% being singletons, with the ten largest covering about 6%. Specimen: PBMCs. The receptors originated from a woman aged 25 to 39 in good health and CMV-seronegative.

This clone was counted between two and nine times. The CDR3 DNA sequence: TGTGCCAGCAGCACGGGACTAGCGGGATCTGGGGCCAACGTCCTGACTTTC. As protein: CASSTGLAGSGANVLTF. The V and J genes are TRBV7-2 and TRBJ2-6, with TRBD2 matching 13 bases. CDR1 and CDR2 from the germline V gene are SGHTA and FQGNSA. The CDR3 is made up of 17 amino acids. J gave up 1 base and V 5 bases, and 2 bases lay outside the gene matches.

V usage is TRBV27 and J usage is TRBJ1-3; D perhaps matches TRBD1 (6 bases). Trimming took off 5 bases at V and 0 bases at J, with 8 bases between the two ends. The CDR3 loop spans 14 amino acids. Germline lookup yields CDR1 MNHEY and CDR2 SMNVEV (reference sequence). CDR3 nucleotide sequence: TGTGCCAGCAGTCAGGGGTTCTCTGGAAACACCATATATTTT. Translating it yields CASSQGFSGNTIYF.

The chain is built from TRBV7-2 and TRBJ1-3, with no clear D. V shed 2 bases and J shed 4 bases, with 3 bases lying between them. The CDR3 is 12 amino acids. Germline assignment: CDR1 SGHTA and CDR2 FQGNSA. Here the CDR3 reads CASSLRGNTIYF. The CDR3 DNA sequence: TGTGCCAGCAGCTTAAGGGGAAACACCATATATTTT.

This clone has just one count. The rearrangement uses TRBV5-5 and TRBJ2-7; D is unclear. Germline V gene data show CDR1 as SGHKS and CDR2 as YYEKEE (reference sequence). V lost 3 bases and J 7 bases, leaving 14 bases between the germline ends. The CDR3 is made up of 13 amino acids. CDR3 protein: CASSSPSISEQYF. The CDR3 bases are TGTGCCAGCAGCTCCCCCTCGATCTCAGAGCAGTACTTC.

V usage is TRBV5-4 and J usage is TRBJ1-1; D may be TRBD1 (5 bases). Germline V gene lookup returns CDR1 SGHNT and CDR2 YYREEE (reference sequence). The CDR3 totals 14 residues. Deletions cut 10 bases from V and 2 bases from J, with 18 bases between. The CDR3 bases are TGTGCCGTAAGGGCGGGGCGCCATAACACTGAAGCTTTCTTT. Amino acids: CAVRAGRHNTEAFF.

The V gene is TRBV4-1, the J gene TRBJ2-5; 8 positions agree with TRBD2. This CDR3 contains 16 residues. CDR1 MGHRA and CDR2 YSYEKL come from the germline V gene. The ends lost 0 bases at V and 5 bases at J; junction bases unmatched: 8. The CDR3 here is CASSQESGGRSETQYF. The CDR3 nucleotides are TGCGCCAGCAGCCAAGAATCTGGCGGGAGGAGTGAGACCCAGTACTTC.

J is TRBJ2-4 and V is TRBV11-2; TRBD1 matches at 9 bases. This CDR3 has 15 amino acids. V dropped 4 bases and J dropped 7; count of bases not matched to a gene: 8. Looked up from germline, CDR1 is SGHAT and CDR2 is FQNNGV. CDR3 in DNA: TGTGCCAGCAGCTCATACAGGGGGCAGCGGAACATTCAGTACTTC. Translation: CASSSYRGQRNIQYF.

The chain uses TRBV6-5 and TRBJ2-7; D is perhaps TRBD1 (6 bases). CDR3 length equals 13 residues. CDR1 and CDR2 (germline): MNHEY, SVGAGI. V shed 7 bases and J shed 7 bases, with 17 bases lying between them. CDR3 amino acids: CASTSLGGSEQYF. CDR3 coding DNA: TGTGCCAGCACCTCCTTAGGGGGAAGTGAGCAGTACTTC.

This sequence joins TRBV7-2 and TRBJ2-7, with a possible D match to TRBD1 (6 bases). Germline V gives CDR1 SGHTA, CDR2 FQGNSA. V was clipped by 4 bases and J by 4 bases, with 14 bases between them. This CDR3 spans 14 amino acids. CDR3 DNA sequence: TGTGCCAGCAGCTCCGACAGGACGAGTTACGAGCAGTACTTC. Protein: CASSSDRTSYEQYF. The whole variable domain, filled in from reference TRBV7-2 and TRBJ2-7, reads GAGVSQSPSNKVTEKGKDVELRCDPISGHTALYWYRQSLGQGLEFLIYFQGNSAPDKSGLPSDRFSAERTGGSVSTLTIQRTQQEDSAVYLCASSSDRTSYEQYFGPGTRLTVT.

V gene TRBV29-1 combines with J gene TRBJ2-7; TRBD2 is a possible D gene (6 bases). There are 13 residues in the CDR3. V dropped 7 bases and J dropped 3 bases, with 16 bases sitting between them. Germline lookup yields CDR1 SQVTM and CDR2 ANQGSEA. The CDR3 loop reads CSATSGGNYEQYF. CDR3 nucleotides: TGCAGCGCCACTTCAGGCGGGAACTACGAGCAGTACTTC.

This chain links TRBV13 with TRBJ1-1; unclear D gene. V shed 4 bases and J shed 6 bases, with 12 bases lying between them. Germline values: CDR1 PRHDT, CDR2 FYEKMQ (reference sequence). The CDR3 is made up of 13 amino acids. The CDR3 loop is CASSSLTDAEAFF. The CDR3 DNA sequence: TGTGCCAGCAGCTCCCTAACTGATGCTGAAGCTTTCTTT.

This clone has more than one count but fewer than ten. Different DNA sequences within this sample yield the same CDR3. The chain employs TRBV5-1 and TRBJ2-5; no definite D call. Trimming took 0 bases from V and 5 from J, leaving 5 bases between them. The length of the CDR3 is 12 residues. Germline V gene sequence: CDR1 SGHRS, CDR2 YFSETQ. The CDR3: CASSLVGETQYF. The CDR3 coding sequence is TGCGCCAGCAGCTTGGTGGGGGAGACCCAGTACTTC.

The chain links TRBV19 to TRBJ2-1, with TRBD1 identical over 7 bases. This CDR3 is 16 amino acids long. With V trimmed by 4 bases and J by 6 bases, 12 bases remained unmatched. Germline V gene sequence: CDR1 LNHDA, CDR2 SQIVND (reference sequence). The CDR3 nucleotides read TGTGCCAGTAGTACTCCGGGACAGTGGGGAAGCAATGAGCAGTTCTTC. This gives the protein CASSTPGQWGSNEQFF. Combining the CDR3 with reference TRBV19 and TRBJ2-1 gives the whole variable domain DGGITQSPKYLFRKEGQNVTLSCEQNLNHDAMYWYRQDPGQGLRLIYYSQIVNDFQKGDIAEGYSVSREKKESFPLTVTSAQKNPTAFYLCASSTPGQWGSNEQFFGPGTRLTVL.

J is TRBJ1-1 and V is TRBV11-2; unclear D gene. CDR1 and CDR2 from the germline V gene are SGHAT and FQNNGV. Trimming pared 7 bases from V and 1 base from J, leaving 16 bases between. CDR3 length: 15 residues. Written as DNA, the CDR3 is TGTGCCAGCAACCCCGGATGGGCAAGGAACACTGAAGCTTTCTTT. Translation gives CASNPGWARNTEAFF.

The CDR3 reads CASSEFTEAFF. The CDR3 region has the DNA TGTGCCAGCAGTGAATTTACTGAAGCTTTCTTT. This chain connects TRBV25-1 to TRBJ1-1, with D hard to call. The CDR3 spans 11 residues. Per the germline V gene, CDR1 is MGHDK and CDR2 is SYGVNS. V lost 1 base and J 5 bases, leaving 2 bases between the germline ends.